Listed below are T cell receptor beta chains from one sample, sequenced in a study of blood T cell repertoires in COVID-19. Here immunoSEQ multiplex PCR was the method, and the copy in TCRdb shows in-frame clones only, minus some. The sample lists under 200,000 clones; around nine tenths were seen once. Sequenced material: peripheral blood. The origin of the receptors is a woman aged 80 or over with COVID-19, enrolled during active disease. Each CDR3 is given with its conserved first and last residue. The order of the fields is CDR3 protein, CDR3 DNA, V gene, J gene, D gene, clone size. A D gene is named only where the DNA matches it firmly. Clone size appears in some rows only: once, few, many, or a class for an expanded clone.

CASSGALLAGVGRRNVNTQYF	TGTGCCAGCAGCGGCGCCCTACTAGCGGGAGTTGGTAGGCGGAACGTTAATACGCAGTATTTT	TRBV9	TRBJ2-3	TRBD2	-
CASSPREGSGSGEQYF	TGTGCCAGCAGCCCTCGGGAGGGTAGCGGGAGTGGAGAGCAGTACTTC	TRBV7-3	TRBJ2-7	TRBD2	-
CASSLGQGGYTEAFF	TGTGCCAGCTCACTTGGACAGGGAGGGTACACTGAAGCTTTCTTT	TRBV18	TRBJ1-1	TRBD1	-
CAWSPLLAGQRDEQFF	TGTGCCTGGAGTCCTCTGCTAGCGGGACAGAGGGATGAGCAGTTCTTC	TRBV30	TRBJ2-1	TRBD2	few
CASNSDKDYRGYNEQFF	TGTGCCAGCAACTCCGACAAGGACTATCGGGGTTACAATGAGCAGTTCTTC	TRBV7-2	TRBJ2-1	-	-
CASSIYSWSDQPQHF	TGTGCCAGTAGTATCTACTCCTGGTCGGATCAGCCCCAGCATTTT	TRBV19	TRBJ1-5	-	-
CASSLTAGGTNTEAFF	TGCGCCAGCAGCTTGACGGCAGGGGGCACGAACACTGAAGCTTTCTTT	TRBV5-1	TRBJ1-1	TRBD1	-
CASSRDRGEYGYTF	TGTGCCAGCAGCCGTGACAGGGGAGAGTATGGCTACACCTTC	TRBV5-4	TRBJ1-2	TRBD1	-
CASTGGSRITEAFF	TGTGCCAGCACCGGGGGAAGTCGGATCACTGAAGCTTTCTTT	TRBV6-5	TRBJ1-1	-	-
CATSREQSGPISYEQYF	TGTGCCACCAGCAGGGAACAGAGCGGGCCAATCTCCTACGAGCAGTACTTC	TRBV15	TRBJ2-7	-	-
CASSQGEWAQYF	TGTGCCAGCAGCCAAGGGGAGTGGGCCCAGTACTTC	TRBV3-1/TRBV3-2	TRBJ2-7	-	-
CASTPGAFNEQFF	TGTGCCAGCACCCCAGGGGCGTTTAACGAGCAGTTCTTC	TRBV7-9	TRBJ2-1	-	-
CASSLTGTGLSNTGELFF	TGTGCCAGCAGCCTAACCGGGACAGGTCTCTCGAACACCGGGGAGCTGTTTTTT	TRBV4-2	TRBJ2-2	TRBD1	-
CASSPRQGAHGNTIYF	TGTGCCAGCTCACCACGACAGGGGGCGCACGGAAACACCATATATTTT	TRBV18	TRBJ1-3	TRBD1	once
CASSQGQGGEKLFF	TGTGCCAGCAGCCAGGGACAGGGCGGTGAAAAACTGTTTTTT	TRBV7-2	TRBJ1-4	TRBD1	-
CASTVGRGNPNTYSNQPQHF	TGTGCCAGCACGGTTGGAAGGGGAAACCCGAACACTTATAGCAATCAGCCCCAGCATTTT	TRBV28	TRBJ1-5	-	-
CASSQAGFSNQPQHF	TGTGCCAGCAGCCAAGCCGGGTTTAGCAATCAGCCCCAGCATTTT	TRBV3-1/TRBV3-2	TRBJ1-5	-	-
CASSNRGSGNTIYF	TGTGCCAGCAGCAACAGGGGCTCTGGAAACACCATATATTTT	TRBV7-6	TRBJ1-3	TRBD1	-
CASSYSTGGVQPQHF	TGTGCCAGCAGTTACTCGACAGGGGGCGTACAGCCCCAGCATTTT	TRBV6-5	TRBJ1-5	TRBD1	-
CSAKTARDQPQHF	TGCAGCGCCAAGACAGCGAGAGATCAGCCCCAGCATTTT	TRBV29-1	TRBJ1-5	-	few
CASRPTQANEKLFF	TGTGCCAGCAGGCCGACCCAGGCTAATGAAAAACTGTTTTTT	TRBV27	TRBJ1-4	-	-
CASSLTGARLFF	TGTGCCAGCAGCCTTACAGGGGCACGGCTGTTTTTT	TRBV3-1/TRBV3-2	TRBJ1-4	TRBD1	-
CASTQGQINSPLHF	TGTGCCAGCACCCAGGGACAGATAAATTCACCCCTCCACTTT	TRBV3-1/TRBV3-2	TRBJ1-6	TRBD1	-
CATAPSSGYEQYF	TGTGCCACCGCCCCAAGTTCGGGCTACGAGCAGTACTTC	TRBV19	TRBJ2-7	-	few
CASSSQGAGTGELFF	TGTGCCAGCAGTAGTCAGGGGGCGGGCACCGGGGAGCTGTTTTTT	TRBV6-5	TRBJ2-2	TRBD1	-
CASRLTGAEAFF	TGTGCCAGCAGACTGACAGGGGCTGAAGCTTTCTTT	TRBV3-1/TRBV3-2	TRBJ1-1	TRBD1	-
CASTEDRLMGYEQYF	TGTGCCAGCACAGAAGACAGGCTGATGGGCTACGAGCAGTACTTC	TRBV6-6	TRBJ2-7	-	-
CASSELAGYNEQFF	TGTGCCAGCAGTGAACTAGCGGGATACAATGAGCAGTTCTTC	TRBV2	TRBJ2-1	TRBD2	-
CASSPGQRTYEQYF	TGTGCCAGTAGTCCCGGACAGCGTACCTACGAGCAGTACTTC	TRBV19	TRBJ2-7	-	-
CASSPGPGLAEPLSSYNEQFF	TGTGCCAGCAGCCCTGGCCCCGGACTAGCGGAGCCCCTAAGCTCCTACAATGAGCAGTTCTTC	TRBV4-2	TRBJ2-1	TRBD2	-
CASSLGPGPLAKNIQYF	TGCGCCAGCAGCTTGGGGCCAGGGCCTCTGGCCAAAAACATTCAGTACTTC	TRBV5-1	TRBJ2-4	-	once
CASSNQLYNEQFF	TGTGCCAGTAGTAACCAACTATACAATGAGCAGTTCTTC	TRBV19	TRBJ2-1	-	-
CASSDRYRSPLHF	TGTGCCAGCAGCGACAGGTATCGATCACCCCTCCACTTT	TRBV3-1/TRBV3-2	TRBJ1-6	-	-
CASSNSGGYSSSYEQYF	TGTGCCAGCAGCAATTCAGGGGGCTATTCCAGCTCCTACGAGCAGTACTTC	TRBV11-2	TRBJ2-7	TRBD1	-
CASSLFVRDTGELFF	TGCGCCAGCAGCTTGTTTGTCAGGGACACCGGGGAGCTGTTTTTT	TRBV5-1	TRBJ2-2	-	-
CASKDGGYGYTF	TGTGCCAGCAAAGACGGAGGTTATGGCTACACCTTC	TRBV6-5	TRBJ1-2	-	-
CASSRTGYQPQHF	TGTGCCAGCAGTCGCACAGGGTACCAGCCCCAGCATTTT	TRBV28	TRBJ1-5	-	few
CASSAAPGYDYGYTF	TGTGCCAGTAGTGCCGCCCCGGGGTATGACTATGGCTACACCTTC	TRBV19	TRBJ1-2	-	-
CASSLEPLGRGTDTQYF	TGCGCCAGCAGCTTGGAACCACTAGGTCGGGGCACAGATACGCAGTATTTT	TRBV5-1	TRBJ2-3	-	-
CASSPQGMGNQPQHF	TGTGCCAGCAGTCCCCAGGGAATGGGCAATCAGCCCCAGCATTTT	TRBV28	TRBJ1-5	-	-
CASSRSGGGNTGELFF	TGTGCCAGCAGTCGTAGCGGAGGTGGGAACACCGGGGAGCTGTTTTTT	TRBV6-2/TRBV6-3	TRBJ2-2	-	-
CASSFESSYNSPLHF	TGTGCCAGCAGCTTTGAGAGCTCCTATAATTCACCCCTCCACTTT	TRBV11-2	TRBJ1-6	-	few
CASSLGSGVYGYTF	TGCGCCAGCAGCTTGGGGTCAGGGGTCTATGGCTACACCTTC	TRBV5-1	TRBJ1-2	-	-
CASRGQGGFYNEQFF	TGTGCCAGCAGAGGACAGGGAGGTTTCTACAATGAGCAGTTCTTC	TRBV6-5	TRBJ2-1	TRBD1	-
CASSIDRGNQPQHF	TGTGCCAGTAGTATCGACAGGGGCAATCAGCCCCAGCATTTT	TRBV19	TRBJ1-5	TRBD1	-
CASSPLTGGQAGLPQETQYF	TGTGCCAGTAGTCCGCTCACAGGGGGCCAAGCGGGGTTACCACAAGAGACCCAGTACTTC	TRBV19	TRBJ2-5	TRBD1	-
CASSPGLGQDMNTEAFF	TGTGCCAGCAGTCCCGGCCTAGGACAGGACATGAACACTGAAGCTTTCTTT	TRBV6-6	TRBJ1-1	TRBD1	-
CASSFFGRLADLGTQYF	TGTGCCAGCAGCTTCTTTGGAAGACTAGCGGACTTGGGGACCCAGTACTTC	TRBV7-9	TRBJ2-5	TRBD2	-
CASSYDDGVARGTDTQYF	TGTGCCAGCAGTTACGATGACGGAGTAGCGCGGGGCACAGATACGCAGTATTTT	TRBV6-2/TRBV6-3	TRBJ2-3	-	-
CASSPTGGVGYTF	TGTGCCAGCAGTCCCACGGGGGGAGTTGGCTACACCTTC	TRBV6-2/TRBV6-3	TRBJ1-2	-	-
CASSLMEGYYGYTF	TGTGCCAGCAGCCTGATGGAGGGCTATTATGGCTACACCTTC	TRBV7-9	TRBJ1-2	-	once
CASSFRTTGHPAPDGYTF	TGTGCCAGCAGCTTCAGGACCACAGGACACCCAGCCCCGGATGGCTACACCTTC	TRBV13	TRBJ1-2	-	-